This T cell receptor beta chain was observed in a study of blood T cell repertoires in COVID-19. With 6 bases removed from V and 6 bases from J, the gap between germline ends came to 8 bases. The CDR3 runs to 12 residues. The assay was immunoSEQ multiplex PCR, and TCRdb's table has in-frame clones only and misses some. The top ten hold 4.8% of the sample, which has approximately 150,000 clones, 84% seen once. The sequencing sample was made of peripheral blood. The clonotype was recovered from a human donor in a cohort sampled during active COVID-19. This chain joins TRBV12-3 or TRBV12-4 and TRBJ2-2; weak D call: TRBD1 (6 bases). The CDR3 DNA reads TGTGCCAGCAGGGGGACACCCGGGGAGCTGTTTTTT. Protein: CASRGTPGELFF.